A selection of T cell receptor beta chains follows, all from one sample in a study of cytomegalovirus exposure and HLA in healthy donors. This table comes from immunoSEQ multiplex PCR, and its TCRdb copy is limited to in-frame clones, with some not included. The sample carries approximately 65,000 clones, 94% recorded once. Sequencing input: PBMCs. These receptors were taken from a woman aged 18-35 years in good health and CMV-seronegative. CDR3s include the opening cysteine and the closing phenylalanine or tryptophan. D genes are given only for firm matches. Clone size is shown for a subset of rows, as once, few, many or a class of expanded clone.

clone_size	v_call	d_call	j_call	cdr3_nt	cdr3_aa
.	TRBV6-5	TRBD1	TRBJ1-2	TGTGCCAGCAGAATGACAGGGGAGCGTGGCTACACCTTC	CASRMTGERGYTF
.	TRBV9	.	TRBJ2-3	TGTGCCAGCAGCCCCAAGGGGGGGGCCCCTAGCACAGATACGCAGTATTTT	CASSPKGGAPSTDTQYF
.	TRBV10-1	.	TRBJ2-3	TGCGCCAGCAGTGAGTCTGCGGGTGTTGCAGATACGCAGTATTTT	CASSESAGVADTQYF
.	TRBV7-8	.	TRBJ2-7	TGTGCCAGCAGCTTAGAGTTGGGTGGAGGAACTAAGTCGTCCGAGCAGTACTTC	CASSLELGGGTKSSEQYF
.	TRBV7-9	TRBD2	TRBJ2-1	TGTGCCAGCAGCTTTACTAGCGGGGCTGAGCAGTTCTTC	CASSFTSGAEQFF
once	TRBV23-1	.	TRBJ1-3	TGCGCCAGCAGATATTTCTCTGGAAACACCATATATTTT	CASRYFSGNTIYF
.	TRBV25-1	.	TRBJ1-1	TGTGCCAGCAGTCTGGGGGCGACTGAAGCTTTCTTT	CASSLGATEAFF
.	TRBV19	TRBD1	TRBJ2-4	TGTGCCAGTAGTACCGGGACAGAGTATCAAAACATTCAGTACTTC	CASSTGTEYQNIQYF
.	TRBV5-5	.	TRBJ2-2	TGTGCCAGCAGCTTAAGCAGGGCCGACACCGGGGAGCTGTTTTTT	CASSLSRADTGELFF
once	TRBV19	TRBD1	TRBJ2-7	TGTGCCAGTAGTATGGGTGTAGGGGGACAGGGATCCTACGAGCAGTACTTC	CASSMGVGGQGSYEQYF
.	TRBV9	TRBD1	TRBJ2-4	TGTGCCAGCAGCGCTACAGGGGCGGGCATTCAGTACTTC	CASSATGAGIQYF
.	TRBV9	.	TRBJ2-7	TGTGCCAGCAGCCCGGACAGCTCCTACGAGCAGTACTTC	CASSPDSSYEQYF
.	TRBV4-1	.	TRBJ1-2	TGCGCCAGCAGCCAAGAGGAACAGGGCGGGGGCTACACCTTC	CASSQEEQGGGYTF
.	TRBV5-6	.	TRBJ2-6	TGTGCCAGCAGCCCCGAGGGGACAGGGGCCAACGTCCTGACTTTC	CASSPEGTGANVLTF
once	TRBV28	TRBD1	TRBJ1-1	TGTGCCAGCAGTTTGGTAGGACAGGGGCGGGGGACACGTGAAGCTTTCTTT	CASSLVGQGRGTREAFF
once	TRBV5-1	TRBD2	TRBJ2-3	TGCGCCAGCAGCCTCGCCGGACTAGCGGGGGGCACAGATACGCAGTATTTT	CASSLAGLAGGTDTQYF
.	TRBV28	TRBD1	TRBJ2-7	TGTGCCAGCAGTTCACAGGGGGACTCCTACGAGCAGTACTTC	CASSSQGDSYEQYF
.	TRBV2	TRBD1	TRBJ1-5	TGTGCCAGCAGCCACACGGGACAGGGGGCGAGCAATCAGCCCCAGCATTTT	CASSHTGQGASNQPQHF
.	TRBV7-2	TRBD1	TRBJ2-7	TGTGCCAGCAGCGTGAGGGGGCCCACCTACGAGCAGTACTTC	CASSVRGPTYEQYF
.	TRBV10-2	TRBD2	TRBJ2-7	TGCGCCAGCAGTGGGAATAGCGGGGCTTCCTACGAGCAGTACTTC	CASSGNSGASYEQYF
.	TRBV5-8	TRBD2	TRBJ2-7	TGTGCCAGCAGCAAGGGACTATTCTACGAGCAGTACTTC	CASSKGLFYEQYF
once	TRBV18	.	TRBJ1-1	TGTGCCAGCTCACCGAACTGGGCAGATGAAGCTTTCTTT	CASSPNWADEAFF
.	TRBV21-1	.	TRBJ1-6	TGTGCCAGCAGCATAGACATACTCGCCGGAAGGGGTCATAATTCACCCCTCCACTTT	CASSIDILAGRGHNSPLHF
once	TRBV19	.	TRBJ1-5	TGTGCCAGTAGTGGCAGGCAAAATCAGCCCCAGCATTTT	CASSGRQNQPQHF
.	TRBV6-5	TRBD1	TRBJ2-7	TGTGCCAGCGGCGTACAGGGGGCCTACGAGCAGTACTTC	CASGVQGAYEQYF
.	TRBV28	.	TRBJ1-1	TGTGCCAGCAGATGGCCCCCCTCGGGCACTGAAGCTTTCTTT	CASRWPPSGTEAFF
.	TRBV19	.	TRBJ2-3	TGTGCCACATCAGAGGGAGCGGCTAGCACAGATACGCAGTATTTT	CATSEGAASTDTQYF
.	TRBV7-9	.	TRBJ1-1	TGTGCCAGCAGCTTAGGGGAGACTGAAGCTTTCTTT	CASSLGETEAFF
.	TRBV5-4	.	TRBJ2-1	TGTGCCAGCAGCCGGGTAGGTGAGCAGTTCTTC	CASSRVGEQFF
.	TRBV6-1	TRBD1	TRBJ1-6	TGTGCCAGCAGTGAGTTGACAGGGGCTAATTCACCCCTCCACTTT	CASSELTGANSPLHF
.	TRBV30	.	TRBJ2-3	TGTGCCTGGAGTAGCGGGAGCACAGATACGCAGTATTTT	CAWSSGSTDTQYF
.	TRBV28	TRBD1	TRBJ1-4	TGTGCCAGCAGTTTTCAGGGGGCAACTAATGAAAAACTGTTTTTT	CASSFQGATNEKLFF
.	TRBV7-9	.	TRBJ1-4	TGTGCCAGCAGCTTAGATTGGGGCCAAAAACTGTTTTTT	CASSLDWGQKLFF
.	TRBV5-4	.	TRBJ2-1	TGTGCCAGCAGCTCAGTTCAGTTCTACAATGAGCAGTTCTTC	CASSSVQFYNEQFF
.	TRBV5-6	.	TRBJ1-1	TGTGCCAGCAGCTTTGAGAGGACTGAAGCTTTCTTT	CASSFERTEAFF
.	TRBV2	.	TRBJ2-1	TGTGCCAGCAGTGAAGTACTGCTAGTAGGGAGGGAGCAGTTCTTC	CASSEVLLVGREQFF
.	TRBV2	.	TRBJ1-1	TGTGCCAGCAGTGAAGCCGCCAGATATGGTGTCGAAGCTTTCTTT	CASSEAARYGVEAFF
.	TRBV11-2	.	TRBJ2-3	TGTGCCAGCAGCTTAATATTAGTAGATACGCAGTATTTT	CASSLILVDTQYF
.	TRBV18	TRBD2	TRBJ2-3	TGTGCCAGCTCACCATCTAGCGGAAGCGTTGGCACAGATACGCAGTATTTT	CASSPSSGSVGTDTQYF
.	TRBV7-2	.	TRBJ1-3	TGTGCCAGCAGCTTAGCGATGGCCTCTGGAAACACCATATATTTT	CASSLAMASGNTIYF
.	TRBV9	TRBD2	TRBJ2-3	TGTGCCAGCAGCGTACCCTTAGCGGGATCTTTCGATACGCAGTATTTT	CASSVPLAGSFDTQYF
.	TRBV15	TRBD2	TRBJ2-5	TGTGCCACCAGCCCTCCTAGCGGGGGTAGGGAGACCCAGTACTTC	CATSPPSGGRETQYF
.	TRBV7-8	.	TRBJ1-5	TGTGCCAGCAGCTTAGACCTAGGAGGACAGCCCCAGCATTTT	CASSLDLGGQPQHF
.	TRBV7-9	TRBD1	TRBJ1-2	TGTGCCAGCAGGCCTAACACAGGGGTCAATGGCTACACCTTC	CASRPNTGVNGYTF
once	TRBV7-9	.	TRBJ1-2	TGTGCCAGCAGCTTAGCCAGGACAGACTATGGCTACACCTTC	CASSLARTDYGYTF
.	TRBV5-4	TRBD1	TRBJ2-7	TGTGCCAGCAGGGGGGGACAGGAAAGGGTCTACGAGCAGTACTTC	CASRGGQERVYEQYF
once	TRBV19	TRBD1	TRBJ2-2	TGTGCCAGTAGTCCCCGGACAGGGAACACCGGGGAGCTGTTTTTT	CASSPRTGNTGELFF
.	TRBV7-2	.	TRBJ2-5	TGTGCCAGCAGCTTGGGGCTAGTGGAGACCCAGTACTTC	CASSLGLVETQYF
.	TRBV6-6	.	TRBJ1-4	TGTGCCAGCAGGGAACACAGGGTCGCTAATGAAAAACTGTTTTTT	CASREHRVANEKLFF
.	TRBV10-3	TRBD1	TRBJ1-2	TGTGCCATCAGTGTCTCAGGGGGCGCTGGGAACTATGGCTACACCTTC	CAISVSGGAGNYGYTF
.	TRBV11-2	.	TRBJ1-3	TGTGCCAGCAGCTGGCGAGGGGGGGCTGGGAACACCATATATTTT	CASSWRGGAGNTIYF
.	TRBV28	.	TRBJ2-7	TGTGCCAGCAGTTTCCGGGGCTACGAGCAGTACTTC	CASSFRGYEQYF
.	TRBV29-1	.	TRBJ1-2	TGCAGCGTCCCGACAGGATTCTATGGCTACACCTTC	CSVPTGFYGYTF
once	TRBV28	TRBD2	TRBJ2-7	TGTGCCAGCAGTTTTATCGGGGGGAACGAGCAGTACTTC	CASSFIGGNEQYF
.	TRBV27	.	TRBJ1-5	TGTGCCAGCAGTTCCTCGGGGAGCAATCAGCCCCAGCATTTT	CASSSSGSNQPQHF
few	TRBV25-1	.	TRBJ2-5	TGTGCCAGCAGTGACATGGGACTTCAAGAGACCCAGTACTTC	CASSDMGLQETQYF
.	TRBV5-4	TRBD1	TRBJ2-1	TGTGCCAGCAGCTTGGGACAGGGGCTTAATGAGCAGTTCTTC	CASSLGQGLNEQFF
once	TRBV7-9	.	TRBJ2-3	TGTGCCAGCAGCTCCAGCGGGCCTAGCACAGATACGCAGTATTTT	CASSSSGPSTDTQYF
.	TRBV7-8	.	TRBJ1-4	TGTGCCAGCAGCTTATACGTACACCGTTATGAAAAACTGTTTTTT	CASSLYVHRYEKLFF
once	TRBV7-2	TRBD2	TRBJ2-7	TGTGCCAGCAGCTTAGCGTCAGCGGGGGGGCTCTACGAGCAGTACTTC	CASSLASAGGLYEQYF